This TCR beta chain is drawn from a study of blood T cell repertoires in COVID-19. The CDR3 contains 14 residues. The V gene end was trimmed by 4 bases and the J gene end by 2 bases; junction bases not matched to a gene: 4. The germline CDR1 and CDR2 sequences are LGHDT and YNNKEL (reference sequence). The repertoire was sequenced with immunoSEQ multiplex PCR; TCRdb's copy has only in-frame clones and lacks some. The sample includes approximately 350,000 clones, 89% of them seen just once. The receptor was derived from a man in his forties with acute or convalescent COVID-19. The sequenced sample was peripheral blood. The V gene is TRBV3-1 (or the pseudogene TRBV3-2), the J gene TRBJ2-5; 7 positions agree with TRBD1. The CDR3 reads CASSLTGFQETQYF. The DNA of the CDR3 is TGTGCCAGCAGCCTGACAGGGTTTCAAGAGACCCAGTACTTC.